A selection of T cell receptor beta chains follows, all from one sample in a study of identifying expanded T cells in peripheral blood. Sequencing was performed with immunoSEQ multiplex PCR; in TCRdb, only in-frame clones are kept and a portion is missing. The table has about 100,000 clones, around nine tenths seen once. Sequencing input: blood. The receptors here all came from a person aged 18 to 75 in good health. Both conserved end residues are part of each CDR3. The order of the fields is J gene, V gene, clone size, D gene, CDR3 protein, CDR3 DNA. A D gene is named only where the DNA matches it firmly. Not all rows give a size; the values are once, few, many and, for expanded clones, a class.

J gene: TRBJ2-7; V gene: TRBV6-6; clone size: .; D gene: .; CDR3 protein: CASSDIYEQYF; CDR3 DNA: TGTGCCAGCAGCGATATATACGAGCAGTACTTC
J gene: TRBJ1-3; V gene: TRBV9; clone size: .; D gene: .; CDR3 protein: CASSVGAGSGNTIYF; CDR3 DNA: TGTGCCAGCAGCGTAGGAGCTGGCTCTGGAAACACCATATATTTT
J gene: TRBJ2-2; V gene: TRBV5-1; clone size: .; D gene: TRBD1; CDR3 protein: CASSSRDRAIFTGELFF; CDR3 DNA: TGCGCCAGCAGCTCTAGAGACAGGGCCATATTCACCGGGGAGCTGTTTTTT
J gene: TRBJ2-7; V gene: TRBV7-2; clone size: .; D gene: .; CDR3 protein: CASSLGLQEFYEQYF; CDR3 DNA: TGTGCCAGCAGCTTAGGGCTACAGGAGTTCTACGAGCAGTACTTC
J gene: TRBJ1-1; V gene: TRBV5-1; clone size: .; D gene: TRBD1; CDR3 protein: CASSAGPPGQGRTEAFF; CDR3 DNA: TGCGCCAGCAGCGCTGGCCCCCCGGGACAGGGTCGCACTGAAGCTTTCTTT
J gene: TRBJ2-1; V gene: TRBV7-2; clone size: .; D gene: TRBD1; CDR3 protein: CASSRGQEPYNEQFF; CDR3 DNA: TGTGCCAGCAGCCGGGGACAGGAACCCTACAATGAGCAGTTCTTC
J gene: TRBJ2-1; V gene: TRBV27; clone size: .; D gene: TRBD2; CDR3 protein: CASSFTIGLASGEQFF; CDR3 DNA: TGTGCCAGCAGTTTCACCATAGGACTAGCGAGCGGAGAACAGTTCTTC
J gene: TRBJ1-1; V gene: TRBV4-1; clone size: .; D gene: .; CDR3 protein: CASSLVVRANTEAFF; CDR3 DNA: TGCGCCAGCAGCCTAGTAGTCCGGGCGAACACTGAAGCTTTCTTT
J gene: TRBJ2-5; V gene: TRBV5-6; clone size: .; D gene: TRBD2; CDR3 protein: CASSLGLAGQETQYF; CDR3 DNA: TGTGCCAGCAGCTTGGGACTAGCGGGGCAAGAGACCCAGTACTTC
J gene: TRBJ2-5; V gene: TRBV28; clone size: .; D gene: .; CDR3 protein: CASSLGSGPPEETQYF; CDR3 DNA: TGTGCCAGCAGTTTAGGCTCAGGGCCCCCTGAAGAGACCCAGTACTTC
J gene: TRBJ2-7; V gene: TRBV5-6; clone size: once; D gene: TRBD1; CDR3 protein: CASSRQGLPYEQYF; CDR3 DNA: TGTGCCAGCAGCCGACAGGGTCTCCCCTACGAGCAGTACTTC
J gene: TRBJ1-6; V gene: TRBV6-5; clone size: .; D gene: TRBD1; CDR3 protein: CASSYGQGEYSPLHF; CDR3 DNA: TGTGCCAGCAGTTATGGACAGGGGGAATATTCACCCCTCCACTTT
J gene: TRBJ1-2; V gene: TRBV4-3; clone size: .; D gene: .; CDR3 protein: CASSPRAQDYGYTF; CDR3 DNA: TGCGCCAGCAGCCCCAGGGCCCAAGACTATGGCTACACCTTC
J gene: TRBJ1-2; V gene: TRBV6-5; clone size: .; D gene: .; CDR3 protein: CASTPRGGGYGYTF; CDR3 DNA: TGTGCCAGCACCCCTCGGGGAGGCGGCTATGGCTACACCTTC
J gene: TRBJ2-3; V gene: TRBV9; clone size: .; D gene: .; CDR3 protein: CASSVSLSGETDTQYF; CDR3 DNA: TGTGCCAGCAGCGTATCGCTTAGTGGCGAGACAGATACGCAGTATTTT
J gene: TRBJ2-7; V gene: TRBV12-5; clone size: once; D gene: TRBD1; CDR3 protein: CASAPGGTGVAYEQYF; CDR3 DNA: TGTGCTAGTGCTCCGGGGGGGACAGGGGTAGCCTACGAGCAGTACTTC
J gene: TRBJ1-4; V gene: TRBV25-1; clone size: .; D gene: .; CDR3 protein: CASSWDGEKLFF; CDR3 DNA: TGTGCCAGCAGCTGGGACGGTGAAAAACTGTTTTTT
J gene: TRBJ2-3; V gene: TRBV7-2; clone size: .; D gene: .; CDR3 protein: CASSLAGTYSTDTQYF; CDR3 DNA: TGTGCCAGCAGCTTAGCAGGGACGTATAGCACAGATACGCAGTATTTT
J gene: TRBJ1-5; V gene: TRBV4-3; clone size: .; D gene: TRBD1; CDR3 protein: CASSQEFYGSPSLGQGDQPQHF; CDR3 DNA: TGCGCCAGCAGCCAAGAATTTTATGGGTCCCCGAGCCTTGGACAGGGCGATCAGCCCCAGCATTTT
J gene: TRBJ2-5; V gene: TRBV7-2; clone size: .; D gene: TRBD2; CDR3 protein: CASSPGPAGVVETQYF; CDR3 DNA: TGTGCCAGCAGCCCTGGACCAGCGGGGGTGGTAGAGACCCAGTACTTC
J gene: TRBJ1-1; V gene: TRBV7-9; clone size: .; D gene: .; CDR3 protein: CASSLVGGNMNTEAFF; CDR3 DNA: TGTGCCAGCAGCTTAGTAGGAGGAAACATGAACACTGAAGCTTTCTTT
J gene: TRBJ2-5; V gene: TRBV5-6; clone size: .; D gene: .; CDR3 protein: CASSSPHSWGVEETQYF; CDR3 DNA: TGTGCCAGCAGCTCCCCCCACTCTTGGGGGGTGGAAGAGACCCAGTACTTC
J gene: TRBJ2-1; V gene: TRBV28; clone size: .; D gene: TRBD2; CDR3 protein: CASSPQRTSGGSSYNEQFF; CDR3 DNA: TGTGCCAGCAGCCCGCAGCGCACTAGCGGGGGAAGCTCCTACAATGAGCAGTTCTTC
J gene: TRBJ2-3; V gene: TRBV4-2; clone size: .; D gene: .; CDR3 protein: CASSQDEGMNTQYF; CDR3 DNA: TGTGCCAGCAGCCAAGATGAAGGGATGAATACGCAGTATTTT
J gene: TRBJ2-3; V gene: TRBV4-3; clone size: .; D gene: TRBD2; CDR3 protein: CASSQDAAGVVDTQYF; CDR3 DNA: TGCGCCAGCAGCCAAGATGCAGCGGGGGTGGTGGATACGCAGTATTTT
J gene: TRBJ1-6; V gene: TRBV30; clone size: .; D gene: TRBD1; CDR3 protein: CAWSGQEYSPLHF; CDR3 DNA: TGTGCCTGGAGCGGACAGGAGTATTCACCCCTCCACTTT
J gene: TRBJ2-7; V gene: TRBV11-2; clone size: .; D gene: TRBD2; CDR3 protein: CASSLVAGDPYEQYF; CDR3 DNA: TGTGCCAGCAGCTTAGTAGCGGGGGACCCCTACGAGCAGTACTTC